This T cell receptor beta chain was retrieved from a study of blood T cell repertoires in COVID-19. Per the germline V gene, CDR1 is GTSNPN and CDR2 is SVGIG (reference sequence). The CDR3 sequence is 12 residues long. The V end lost 3 bases, the J end lost 4 bases, and 7 bases lay between the germline ends. In the original analysis: Reference gene primer amplification gave estimated nucleated cell counts. This table comes from immunoSEQ multiplex PCR, and its TCRdb copy is limited to in-frame clones, with some not included. Clone size and V and J calls were adopted from that table, with D and trimming inferred from the DNA. The top ten clones hold under 5% of a sample with about 140,000 clones, about 80% of them seen once.

Sequencing was performed on peripheral blood. V is TRBV30 and J is TRBJ1-3; no reliable D call. The source is a woman aged 55-75 years with acute or convalescent COVID-19. The DNA of the CDR3 is TGTGCCTGGAGCCAACAGGGAAACACCATATATTTT. As protein: CAWSQQGNTIYF. Based on the CDR3 plus reference TRBV30 and TRBJ1-3, the full variable domain is SQTIHQWPATLVQPVGSPLSLECTVEGTSNPNLYWYRQAAGRGLQLLFYSVGIGQISSEVPQNLSASRPQDRQFILSSKKLLLSDSGFYLCAWSQQGNTIYFGEGSWLTVV.